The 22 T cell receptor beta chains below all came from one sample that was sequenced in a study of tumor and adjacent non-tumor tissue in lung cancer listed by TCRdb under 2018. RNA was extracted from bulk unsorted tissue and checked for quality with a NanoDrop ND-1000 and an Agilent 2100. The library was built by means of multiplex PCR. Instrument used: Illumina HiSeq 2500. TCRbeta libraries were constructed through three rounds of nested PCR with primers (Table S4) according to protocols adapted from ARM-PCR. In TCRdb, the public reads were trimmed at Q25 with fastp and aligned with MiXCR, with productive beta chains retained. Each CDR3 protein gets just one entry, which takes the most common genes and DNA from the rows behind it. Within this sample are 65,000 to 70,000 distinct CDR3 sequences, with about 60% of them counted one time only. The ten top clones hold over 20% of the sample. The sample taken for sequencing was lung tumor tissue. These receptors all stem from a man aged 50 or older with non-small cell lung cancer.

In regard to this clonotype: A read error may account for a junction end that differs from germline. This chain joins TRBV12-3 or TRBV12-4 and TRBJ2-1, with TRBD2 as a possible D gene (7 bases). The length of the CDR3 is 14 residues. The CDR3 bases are TGTGCCAGCGGTTTTGGGGGGGGGCACAATGAGCAGTTCTTC. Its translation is CASGFGGGHNEQFF.

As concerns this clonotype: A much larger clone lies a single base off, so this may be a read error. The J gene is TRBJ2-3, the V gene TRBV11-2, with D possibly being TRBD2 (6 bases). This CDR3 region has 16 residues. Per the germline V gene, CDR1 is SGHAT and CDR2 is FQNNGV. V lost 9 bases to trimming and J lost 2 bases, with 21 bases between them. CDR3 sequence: CASSFLARVNTDTQYF. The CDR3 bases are TGTGCCAGTTCTTTTCTAGCGAGAGTTAACACAGATACGCAGTATTTT.

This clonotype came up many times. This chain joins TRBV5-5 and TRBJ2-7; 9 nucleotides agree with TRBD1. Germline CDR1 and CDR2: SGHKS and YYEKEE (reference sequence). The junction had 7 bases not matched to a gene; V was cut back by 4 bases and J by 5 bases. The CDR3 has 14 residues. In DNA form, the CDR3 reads TGTGCCAGCAGCCGGACAGGGGAACGGGACGAGCAGTACTTC. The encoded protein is CASSRTGERDEQYF. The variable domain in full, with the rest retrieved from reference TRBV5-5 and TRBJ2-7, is DAGVTQSPTHLIKTRGQQVTLRCSPISGHKSVSWYQQVLGQGPQFIFQYYEKEERGRGNFPDRFSARQFPNYSSELNVNALLLGDSALYLCASSRTGERDEQYFGPGTRLTVT.

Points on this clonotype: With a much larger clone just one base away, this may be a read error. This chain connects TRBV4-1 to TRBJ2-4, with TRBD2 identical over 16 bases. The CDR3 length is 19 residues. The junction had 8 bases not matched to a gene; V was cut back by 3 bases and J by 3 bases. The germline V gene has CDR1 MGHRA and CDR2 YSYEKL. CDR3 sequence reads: CASSHAGLAGGPLKNIQYF. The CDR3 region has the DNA TGCGCCAGCAGCCATGCGGGACTAGCGGGGGGGCCACTCAAAAACATTCAGTACTTC.

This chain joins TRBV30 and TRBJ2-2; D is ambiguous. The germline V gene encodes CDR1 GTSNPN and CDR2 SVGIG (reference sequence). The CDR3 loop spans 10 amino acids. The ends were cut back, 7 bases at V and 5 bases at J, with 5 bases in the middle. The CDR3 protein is CAFETGELFF. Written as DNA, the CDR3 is TGTGCCTTTGAGACCGGGGAGCTGTTTTTT. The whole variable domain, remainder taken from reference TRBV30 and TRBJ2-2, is SQTIHQWPATLVQPVGSPLSLECTVEGTSNPNLYWYRQAAGRGLQLLFYSVGIGQISSEVPQNLSASRPQDRQFILSSKKLLLSDSGFYLCAFETGELFFGEGSRLTVL.

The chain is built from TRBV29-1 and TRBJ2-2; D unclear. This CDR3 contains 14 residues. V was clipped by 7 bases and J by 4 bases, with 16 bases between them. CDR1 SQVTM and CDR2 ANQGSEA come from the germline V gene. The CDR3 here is CSALSSHSTGELFF. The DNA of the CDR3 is TGCAGCGCCCTGTCATCTCACAGCACCGGGGAGCTGTTTTTT.

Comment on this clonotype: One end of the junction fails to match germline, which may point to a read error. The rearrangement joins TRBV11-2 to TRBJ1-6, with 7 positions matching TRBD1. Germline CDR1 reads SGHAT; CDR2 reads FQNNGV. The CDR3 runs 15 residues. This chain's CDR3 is CANSPDRSHNSSLHF. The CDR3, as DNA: TGTGCCAACAGCCCGGACAGGAGCCATAATTCATCCCTCCACTTT.

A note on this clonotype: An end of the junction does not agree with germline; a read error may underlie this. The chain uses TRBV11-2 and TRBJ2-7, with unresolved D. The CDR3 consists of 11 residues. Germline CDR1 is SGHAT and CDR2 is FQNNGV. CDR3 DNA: TGTGCCAGCGGCTTCGGTTTCGAGCAGTACTTC. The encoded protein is CASGFGFEQYF.

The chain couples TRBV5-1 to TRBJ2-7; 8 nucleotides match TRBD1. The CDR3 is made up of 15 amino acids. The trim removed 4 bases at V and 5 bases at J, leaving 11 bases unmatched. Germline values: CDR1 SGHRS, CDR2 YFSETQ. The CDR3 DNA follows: TGCGCCAGCAGCGTAAAGGACAGGGTACGGGACGAGCAGTACTTC. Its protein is CASSVKDRVRDEQYF. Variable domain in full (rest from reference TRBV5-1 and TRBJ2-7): KAGVTQTPRYLIKTRGQQVTLSCSPISGHRSVSWYQQTPGQGLQFLFEYFSETQRNKGNFPGRFSGRQFSNSRSEMNVSTLELGDSALYLCASSVKDRVRDEQYFGPGTRLTVT.

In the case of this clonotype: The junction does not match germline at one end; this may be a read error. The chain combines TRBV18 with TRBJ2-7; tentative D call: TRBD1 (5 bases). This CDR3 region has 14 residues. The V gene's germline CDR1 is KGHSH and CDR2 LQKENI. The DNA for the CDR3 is TGTGCCGGCTCACCCGACAGAAGCTCCTACGAGCAGTACTTC. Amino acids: CAGSPDRSSYEQYF.

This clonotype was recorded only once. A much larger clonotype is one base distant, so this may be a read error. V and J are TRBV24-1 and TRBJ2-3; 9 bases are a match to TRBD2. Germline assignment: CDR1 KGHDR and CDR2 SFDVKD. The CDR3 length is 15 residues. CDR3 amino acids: CATSVLAGRTDTHYF. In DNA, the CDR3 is TGTGCCACCAGTGTACTAGCGGGCCGCACAGATACGCACTATTTT.

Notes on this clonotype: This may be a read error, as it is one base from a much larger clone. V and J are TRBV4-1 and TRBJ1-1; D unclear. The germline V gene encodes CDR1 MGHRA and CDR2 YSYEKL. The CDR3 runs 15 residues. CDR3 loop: CASSQYLRENTEASF. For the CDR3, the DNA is TGCGCCAGCAGCCAATACCTCCGGGAGAACACTGAAGCTTCCTTT.

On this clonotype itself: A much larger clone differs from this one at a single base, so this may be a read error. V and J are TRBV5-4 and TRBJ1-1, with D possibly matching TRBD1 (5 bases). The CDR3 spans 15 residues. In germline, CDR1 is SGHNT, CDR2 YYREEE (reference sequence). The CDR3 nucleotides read TGTGCCAGCAGCTTGACAACGACAGTGAACACTGAAGATTTCTTT. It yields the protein CASSLTTTVNTEDFF.

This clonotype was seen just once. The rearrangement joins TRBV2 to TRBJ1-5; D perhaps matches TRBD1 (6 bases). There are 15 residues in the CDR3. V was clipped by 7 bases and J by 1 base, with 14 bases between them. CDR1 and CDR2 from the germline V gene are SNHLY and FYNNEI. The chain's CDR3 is CASNEAQGSNQPQHF. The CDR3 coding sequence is TGTGCCAGCAATGAGGCACAGGGAAGCAATCAGCCCCAGCATTTT.

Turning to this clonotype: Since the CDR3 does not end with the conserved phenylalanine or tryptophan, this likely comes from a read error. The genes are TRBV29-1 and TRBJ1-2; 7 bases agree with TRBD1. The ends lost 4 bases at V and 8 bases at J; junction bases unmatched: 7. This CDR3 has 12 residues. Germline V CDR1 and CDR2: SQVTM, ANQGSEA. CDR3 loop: CSVVGQGDGYTL. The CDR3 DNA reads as TGCAGCGTTGTTGGGCAGGGGGACGGCTACACCCTC.

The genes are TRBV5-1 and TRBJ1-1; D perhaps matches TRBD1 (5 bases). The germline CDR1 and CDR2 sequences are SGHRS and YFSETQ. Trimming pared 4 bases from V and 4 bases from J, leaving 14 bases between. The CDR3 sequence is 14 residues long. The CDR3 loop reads CASSPWSQGTEAFF. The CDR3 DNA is TGCGCCAGCAGCCCCTGGTCCCAGGGCACTGAAGCTTTCTTT.

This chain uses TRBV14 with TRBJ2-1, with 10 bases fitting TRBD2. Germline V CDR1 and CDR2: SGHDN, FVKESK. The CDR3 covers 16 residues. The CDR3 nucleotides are TGTAACAGCAGCCTTCTAGCGGGGGCCTCCTACAATGAGCAGTTCTTC. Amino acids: CNSSLLAGASYNEQFF. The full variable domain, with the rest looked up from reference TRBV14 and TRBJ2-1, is EAGVTQFPSHSVIEKGQTVTLRCDPISGHDNLYWYRRVMGKEIKFLLHFVKESKQDESGMPNNRFLAERTGGTYSTLKVQPAELEDSGVYFCNSSLLAGASYNEQFFGPGTRLTVL.

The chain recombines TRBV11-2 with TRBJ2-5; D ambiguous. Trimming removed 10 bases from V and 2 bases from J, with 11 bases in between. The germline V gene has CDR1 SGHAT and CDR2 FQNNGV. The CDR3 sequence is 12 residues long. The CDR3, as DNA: TGTGCCAACAGAGAGGATCAAGAGACCCAGTACTTC. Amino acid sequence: CANREDQETQYF.

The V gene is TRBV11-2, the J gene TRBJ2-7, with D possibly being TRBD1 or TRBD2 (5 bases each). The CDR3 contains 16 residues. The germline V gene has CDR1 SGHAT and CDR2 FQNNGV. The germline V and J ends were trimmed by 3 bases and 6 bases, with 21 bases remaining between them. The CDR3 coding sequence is TGTGCCAGCAGCTTCGCCCGGGCACGGGAAGGGGTCGAGCAGTACTTC. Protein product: CASSFARAREGVEQYF.

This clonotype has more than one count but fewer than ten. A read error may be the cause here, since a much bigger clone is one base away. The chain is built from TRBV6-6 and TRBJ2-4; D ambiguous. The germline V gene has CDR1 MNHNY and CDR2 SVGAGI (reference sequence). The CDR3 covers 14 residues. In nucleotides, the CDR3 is TGTGCCAGCAGTTCCGGAATAGCCAAAAACATTCGGTACTTC. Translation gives CASSSGIAKNIRYF.

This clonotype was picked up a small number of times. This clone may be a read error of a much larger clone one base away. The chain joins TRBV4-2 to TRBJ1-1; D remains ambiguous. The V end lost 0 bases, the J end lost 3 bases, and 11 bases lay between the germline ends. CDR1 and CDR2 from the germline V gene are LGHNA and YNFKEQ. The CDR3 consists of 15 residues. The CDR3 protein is CASSQDGVGDTEAFF. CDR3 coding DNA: TGTGCCAGCAGCCAAGATGGGGTCGGGGACACTGAAGCTTTCTTT.

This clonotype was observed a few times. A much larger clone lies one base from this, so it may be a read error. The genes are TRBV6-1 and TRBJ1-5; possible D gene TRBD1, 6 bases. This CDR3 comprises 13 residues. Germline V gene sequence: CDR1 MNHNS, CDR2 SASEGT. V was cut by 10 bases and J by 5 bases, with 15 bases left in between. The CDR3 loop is CANATGPHQPQHF. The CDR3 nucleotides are TGTGCCAACGCGACAGGACCCCATCAGCCCCAGCATTTT.